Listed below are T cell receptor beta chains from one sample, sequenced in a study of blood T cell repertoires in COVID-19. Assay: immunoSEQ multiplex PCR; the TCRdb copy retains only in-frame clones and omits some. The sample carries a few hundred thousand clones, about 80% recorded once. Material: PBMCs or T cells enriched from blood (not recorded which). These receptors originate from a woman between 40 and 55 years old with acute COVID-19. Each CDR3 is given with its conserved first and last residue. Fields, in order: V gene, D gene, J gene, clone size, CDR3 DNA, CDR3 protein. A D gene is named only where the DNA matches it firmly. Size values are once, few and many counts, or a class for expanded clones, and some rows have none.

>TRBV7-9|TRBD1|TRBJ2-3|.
TGTGCCACCGAACGCGGGACAGGATTCACAGATACGCAGTATTTT
CATERGTGFTDTQYF
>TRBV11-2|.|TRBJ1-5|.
TGTGCCAGCAGCTTAGGATGGCCTTCTGATCAGCCCCAGCATTTT
CASSLGWPSDQPQHF
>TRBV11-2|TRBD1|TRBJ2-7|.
TGTGCCAGCAGCTTAGCTCGGACAGGGGGAGCTGAGCAGTACTTC
CASSLARTGGAEQYF
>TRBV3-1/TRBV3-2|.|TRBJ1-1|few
TGTGCCAGCACGGTGGGCGTGGACATTGTGAACACTGAAGCTTTCTTT
CASTVGVDIVNTEAFF
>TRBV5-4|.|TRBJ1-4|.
TGTGCCAGCAGCCCCAGTCGGGCAACTAATGAAAAACTGTTTTTT
CASSPSRATNEKLFF
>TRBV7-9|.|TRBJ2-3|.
TGTGCCAGCAGCCACTCTGAGACAGATACGCAGTATTTT
CASSHSETDTQYF
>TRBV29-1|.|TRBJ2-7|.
TGCAGCGTTGTGTATAGCGGCTACGAGCAGTACTTC
CSVVYSGYEQYF
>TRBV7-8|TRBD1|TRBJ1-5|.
TGTGCCAGCAGCCTGGGGACAGTCAATCAGCCCCAGCATTTT
CASSLGTVNQPQHF
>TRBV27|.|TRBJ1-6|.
TGTGCCAGCAGTCCAACCCCCCTCCAGAACTATAATTCACCCCTCCACTTT
CASSPTPLQNYNSPLHF
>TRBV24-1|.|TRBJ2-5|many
TGTGCCACCAGTGATCTCGGAGGAAAGGGAGAGACCCAGTACTTC
CATSDLGGKGETQYF
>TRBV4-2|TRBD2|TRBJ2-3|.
TGTGCCAGCAGCCAAGATTCCAGCGGGGGGGCCTTTGTGACAGATACGCAGTATTTT
CASSQDSSGGAFVTDTQYF
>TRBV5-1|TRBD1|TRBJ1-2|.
TGCGCCAGCAGCTTGGTGGAAGGGGGCGCCTATGGCTACACCTTC
CASSLVEGGAYGYTF
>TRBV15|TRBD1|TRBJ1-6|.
TGTGCCACCAGCAGGTTGGACAGGGTCAATTCACCCCTCCACTTT
CATSRLDRVNSPLHF
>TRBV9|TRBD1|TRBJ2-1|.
TGTGCCAGCACCAAAGACCGGGACAGGGTGTCGCCTGAGCAGTTCTTC
CASTKDRDRVSPEQFF
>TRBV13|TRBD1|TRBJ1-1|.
TGTGCCAGCAGCTTAGGGACAGGGATGGGAACTGAAGCTTTCTTT
CASSLGTGMGTEAFF
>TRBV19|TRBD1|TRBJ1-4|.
TGTGCCAGTAGTTCATACAGGGGGCAGTATGAAAAACTGTTTTTT
CASSSYRGQYEKLFF
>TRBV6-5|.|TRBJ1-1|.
TGTGCCAGCAGTTACTCGATTCCAGGGCGGGGGACTGAAGCTTTCTTT
CASSYSIPGRGTEAFF
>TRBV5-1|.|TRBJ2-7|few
TGCGCCAGCAGCTTCGGGGTTAGCTCCTACGAGCAGTACTTC
CASSFGVSSYEQYF
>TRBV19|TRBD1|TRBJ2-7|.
TGTGCCAGTAGGGCAGGGGGCTCCTACGAGCAGTACTTC
CASRAGGSYEQYF
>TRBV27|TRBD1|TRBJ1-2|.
TGTGCCAGCGGGGTACAGGGGGCGCAGAGCTATGGCTACACCTTC
CASGVQGAQSYGYTF
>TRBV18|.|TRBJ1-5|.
TGTGCCAGCTCACAGGGCAGGGGCAATCAGCCCCAGCATTTT
CASSQGRGNQPQHF
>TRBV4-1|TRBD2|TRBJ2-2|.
TGCGCCAGCAGCCAACGACTAGCGGGATACACCGGGGAGCTGTTTTTT
CASSQRLAGYTGELFF
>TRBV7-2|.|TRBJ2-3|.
TGTGCCAGCAGCTTGGACAGCTTCACAGATACGCAGTATTTT
CASSLDSFTDTQYF
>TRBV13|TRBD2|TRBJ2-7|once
TGTGCCAGCAGCTTTCGGGGCGGGGGGAGCTCCTACGAGCAGTACTTC
CASSFRGGGSSYEQYF
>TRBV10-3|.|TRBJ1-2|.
TGTGCCATCAGTGAGAACAGTCTTCTCTATGGCTACACCTTC
CAISENSLLYGYTF
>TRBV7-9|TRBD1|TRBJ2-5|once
TGTGCCAGCATCCCGACAGGGAAAGAGACCCAGTACTTC
CASIPTGKETQYF
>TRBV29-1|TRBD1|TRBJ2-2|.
TGCAGCGTTACAGGGGGATCCGGGGAGCTGTTTTTT
CSVTGGSGELFF
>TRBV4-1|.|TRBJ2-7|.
TGCGCCAGCAGCCAAGGTACTGCGGGGTCCCCCTACGAGCAGTACTTC
CASSQGTAGSPYEQYF
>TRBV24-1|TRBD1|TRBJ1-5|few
TGTGCCACCAGTGGGACAGGGAATTTCAATCAGCCCCAGCATTTT
CATSGTGNFNQPQHF
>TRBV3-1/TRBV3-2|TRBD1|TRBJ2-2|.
TGTGCCAGCAGCCCACAACACAGGGGTGAACATCCCGGGGAGCTGTTTTTT
CASSPQHRGEHPGELFF
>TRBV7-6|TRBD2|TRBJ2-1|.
TGTGCCAGCAGCTTAGGCGGGACTAGCGGGATCAATGAGCAGTTCTTC
CASSLGGTSGINEQFF
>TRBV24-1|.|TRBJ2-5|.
TGTGCCACGAGCCCCCAAGCTGTTACGGAGACCCAGTACTTC
CATSPQAVTETQYF
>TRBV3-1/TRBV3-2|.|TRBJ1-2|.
TGTGCCAGCAGCTACGGGAACTTGGGCGGCTACACCTTC
CASSYGNLGGYTF
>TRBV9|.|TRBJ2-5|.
TGTGCCAGCAGCGGAGGGACTCAGTACCAAGAGACCCAGTACTTC
CASSGGTQYQETQYF
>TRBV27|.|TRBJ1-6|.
TGTGCCAGCACGGGAGGGGGAAATCGGTCACCCCTCCACTTT
CASTGGGNRSPLHF
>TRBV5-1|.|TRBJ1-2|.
TGCGCCAGCAGCCTGAACATAATTAGGGGTACCTATGGCTACACCTTC
CASSLNIIRGTYGYTF
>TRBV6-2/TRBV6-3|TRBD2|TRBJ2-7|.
TGTGCCAGCAGTTACAGCCAGGGACTAACCTACGAGCAGTACTTC
CASSYSQGLTYEQYF
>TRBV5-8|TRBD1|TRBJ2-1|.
TGTGCCAGCAGCTTGGGGATTACAGGGGACAATGAGCAGTTCTTC
CASSLGITGDNEQFF
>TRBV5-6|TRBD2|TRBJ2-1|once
TGTGCCAGCAGACTAGCGGGCTACAATGAGCAGTTCTTC
CASRLAGYNEQFF
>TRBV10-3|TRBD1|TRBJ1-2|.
TGTGCCGTCGGGACAGGGGGCGACTATGGCTACACCTTC
CAVGTGGDYGYTF
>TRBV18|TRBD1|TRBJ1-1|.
TGTGCCAGCTCACCGACAGGGTCCCACACTGAAGCTTTCTTT
CASSPTGSHTEAFF
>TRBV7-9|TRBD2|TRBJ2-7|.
TGTGCCAGCACTAGCGGGACTTATGAGCAGTACTTC
CASTSGTYEQYF
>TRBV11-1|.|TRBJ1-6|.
TGTGCCAGCAGCTTGGAGACAGGCATATCACCCCTCCACTTT
CASSLETGISPLHF
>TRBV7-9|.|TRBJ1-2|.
TGTGCCAGCAGCCCCCCTACAGGGAAGGGGAACTATGGCTACACCTTC
CASSPPTGKGNYGYTF
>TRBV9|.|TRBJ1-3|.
TGTGCCAGCAGCGAAGAACAGACGGGAAACACCATATATTTT
CASSEEQTGNTIYF
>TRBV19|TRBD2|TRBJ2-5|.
TGTGCCAGTAGCCTAGCGGGGGGGCCAGCAGAGACCCAGTACTTC
CASSLAGGPAETQYF